Below are 24 T cell receptor beta chains sequenced from a single sample in a study of T cell repertoires in cytomegalovirus infection. TCRdb ran MiXCR on the reads and lists one entry per CDR3 protein. This repertoire shows about 680,000 distinct CDR3 sequences, 20% to 25% found once; its top ten account for approximately 8.2%. Sequencing was carried out using CD8+ T cells from PBMCs. Receptors were obtained from a human donor in good health (CMV status not recorded). Some clones in this sample may be carry-over from other donors' samples.

The chain joins TRBV6-1 to TRBJ2-5; 9 bases match TRBD2. The length of the CDR3 is 15 residues. Unmatched junction bases numbered 6, after V lost 6 bases and J lost 1 base. CDR1 and CDR2 (germline): MNHNS, SASEGT. For the CDR3, the DNA is TGTGCCAGCAGCTCAGCGGGGGGACTCCAAGAGACCCAGTACTTC. Translated, it gives CASSSAGGLQETQYF.

Points on this clonotype: This clone may be a read error of a much larger clone one base away. The rearrangement joins TRBV7-6 to TRBJ2-3; 7 bases match TRBD2. Germline lookup yields CDR1 SGHVS and CDR2 FNYEAQ. J was trimmed by 3 bases and V by 1 base; bases with no gene match: 4. The CDR3 consists of 15 residues. DNA of the CDR3: TGTGCCAGCAGCTTAGAACCCGGGAGGACAGATACGCAGTATTTT. Translation gives CASSLEPGRTDTQYF.

This clonotype has more than one count but fewer than ten. This rearrangement joins TRBV29-1 to TRBJ1-5; D is uncertain. Trimming removed 6 bases from V and 9 bases from J, with 6 bases in between. The CDR3 length is 9 residues. Germline-derived CDR1 and CDR2 are SQVTM and ANQGSEA. CDR3 sequence: CSVSGPQHF. The CDR3 DNA is TGCAGCGTATCCGGGCCCCAGCATTTT.

J is TRBJ1-1 and V is TRBV12-3 or TRBV12-4; no definite D call. The CDR3 consists of 13 residues. The germline V and J ends were trimmed by 5 bases and 4 bases, with 11 bases remaining between them. For the CDR3, the DNA is TGTGCCAGCAGTCCCGGACGGCCCACTGAAGCTTTCTTT. This codes for CASSPGRPTEAFF.

This clonotype has just a few counts. The CDR3 loop reads CSAQDGYSTDTQYF. The CDR3 region has the DNA TGCAGTGCTCAAGACGGTTATAGCACAGATACGCAGTATTTT. V gene TRBV20-1 combines with J gene TRBJ2-3; D is uncertain. Germline V lookup: CDR1 DFQATT, CDR2 SNEGSKA (reference sequence). Between the trimmed V and J ends, which lost 5 bases and 0 bases, there was a span of 12 bases. The CDR3 covers 14 residues.

The V gene is TRBV7-9, the J gene TRBJ1-4, with 7 bases matching TRBD1. Germline V lookup: CDR1 SEHNR, CDR2 FQNEAQ (reference sequence). V was clipped by 5 bases and J by 6 bases; unmatched bases: 6. This CDR3 spans 14 amino acids. The CDR3 region is CASSPDREYEKLFF. In nucleotides, the CDR3 is TGTGCCAGCAGCCCCGACAGGGAATATGAAAAACTGTTTTTT.

This clonotype was detected many times. The chain has TRBV28 and TRBJ2-7; 7 bases are shared with TRBD1. This CDR3 spans 13 amino acids. Germline V lookup: CDR1 MDHEN, CDR2 SYDVKM. V shed 5 bases and J 9 bases; nucleotides not matched to a gene: 10. For the CDR3, the DNA is TGTGCCAGCAGTGAGTTGGGACAGTGGAGGCAGTACTTC. Amino acids: CASSELGQWRQYF. Combining the CDR3 with reference TRBV28 and TRBJ2-7 gives the whole variable domain DVKVTQSSRYLVKRTGEKVFLECVQDMDHENMFWYRQDPGLGLRLIYFSYDVKMKEKGDIPEGYSVSREKKERFSLILESASTNQTSMYLCASSELGQWRQYFGPGTRLTVT.

The genes are TRBV5-4 and TRBJ2-1; no firm D call. Germline loops: CDR1 SGHNT, CDR2 YYREEE (reference sequence). CDR3 length: 13 amino acids. V was trimmed by 2 bases and J by 10 bases, leaving 13 bases between them. The CDR3 sequence is CASSFWGSPEQFF. The CDR3 bases are TGTGCCAGCAGCTTTTGGGGATCTCCGGAGCAGTTCTTC. The full variable domain, completed using reference TRBV5-4 and TRBJ2-1, is ETGVTQSPTHLIKTRGQQVTLRCSSQSGHNTVSWYQQALGQGPQFIFQYYREEENGRGNFPPRFSGLQFPNYSSELNVNALELDDSALYLCASSFWGSPEQFFGPGTRLTVL.

This clonotype appeared a few times. The rearrangement uses TRBV20-1 and TRBJ1-2; 7 positions agree with TRBD1. Losses at the gene ends were 3 bases for V and 7 bases for J; bases not matched to a gene: 11. The CDR3 totals 14 residues. Germline V lookup: CDR1 DFQATT, CDR2 SNEGSKA (reference sequence). As DNA, the CDR3 is TGCAGTGCTAGCGTAACAGGGGATGCGGGTGGCTACACCTTC. It translates to CSASVTGDAGGYTF.

This clonotype has only a few counts. The rearrangement links TRBV20-1 to TRBJ1-5; 11 bases align to TRBD1. Trimming removed 5 bases from V and 0 bases from J; junction bases left unmatched: 3. The CDR3 has 15 amino acids. Germline V CDR1 and CDR2: DFQATT, SNEGSKA (reference sequence). Here the CDR3 DNA reads TGCAGTGCTTGGACAGGGGGCTATAGCAATCAGCCCCAGCATTTT. This codes for CSAWTGGYSNQPQHF.

The V and J genes are TRBV6-6 and TRBJ2-7; 7 bases agree with TRBD2. The germline V gene encodes CDR1 MNHNY and CDR2 SVGAGI (reference sequence). V trimming: 0 bases; J trimming: 2 bases; junction bases outside the gene matches: 10. This CDR3 is 17 amino acids long. The CDR3 loop reads CASSYSIGGGPTYEQYF. DNA for the CDR3: TGTGCCAGCAGTTACTCGATCGGCGGGGGACCCACCTACGAGCAGTACTTC.

The chain joins TRBV3-1 to TRBJ2-2; D might be TRBD2 (6 bases). Germline loops: CDR1 LGHDT, CDR2 YNNKEL (reference sequence). The CDR3 spans 15 residues. Trimming stripped 8 bases from V and 3 bases from J, with 16 bases between. This CDR3 is CASATKERDTGELFF. The CDR3 DNA follows: TGTGCCAGCGCTACAAAGGAGCGGGACACCGGGGAGCTGTTTTTT.

The V and J genes are TRBV6-2 or TRBV6-3 and TRBJ1-5; weak D call: TRBD1 (5 bases). Trimming took 7 bases from V and 1 from J, leaving 11 bases between them. In germline, CDR1 is MNHEY, CDR2 SVGEGT. This CDR3 contains 14 residues. CDR3 sequence: CASNPTESNQPQHF. CDR3 DNA sequence: TGTGCCAGCAACCCGACAGAAAGCAATCAGCCCCAGCATTTT.

V and J are TRBV7-6 and TRBJ2-1, with 7 positions matching TRBD2. The CDR3 extends over 14 amino acids. V was pared by 7 bases and J by 10 bases, with 13 bases of the junction left unmatched. CDR1 is SGHVS and CDR2 is FNYEAQ in the germline V gene. The CDR3 sequence: CASNKTSSLPEQFF. CDR3 sequence (DNA): TGTGCCAGCAACAAGACTAGCTCCCTCCCCGAGCAGTTCTTC.

This clonotype has just a few counts. The gene calls are TRBV19 and TRBJ1-1; D is uncertain. V was pared by 5 bases and J by 4 bases, with 14 bases between. In germline, CDR1 is LNHDA, CDR2 SQIVND (reference sequence). This CDR3 region has 14 residues. In DNA form, the CDR3 reads TGTGCCAGTAGTCCCCTGGCCGGCCCCACTGAAGCTTTCTTT. This translates into CASSPLAGPTEAFF.

This clonotype showed up just a few times. The chain has TRBV4-2 and TRBJ1-1; D is unclear. Trimming removed 3 bases at V and 1 base at J, with 15 bases between. The length of the CDR3 is 16 residues. Germline V gives CDR1 LGHNA, CDR2 YNFKEQ. The CDR3 reads CASSHQSNKKNTEAFF. In DNA, the CDR3 is TGTGCCAGCAGCCACCAATCGAACAAGAAGAACACTGAAGCTTTCTTT.

J is TRBJ2-3 and V is TRBV7-9; no clear D. CDR1 and CDR2 (germline): SEHNR, FQNEAQ (reference sequence). V gave up 10 bases and J gave up 0 bases, with 11 bases separating them. The length of the CDR3 is 13 residues. As DNA, the CDR3 is TGTGCCAACAAGGGTGTGAGCACAGATACGCAGTATTTT. Translating gives CANKGVSTDTQYF.

There are many counts of this clonotype. The genes are TRBV7-2 and TRBJ2-3; TRBD2 agrees at 9 bases. CDR1 and CDR2 from the germline V gene are SGHTA and FQGNSA. The CDR3 covers 15 residues. The J segment lost 2 bases and the V segment lost 5 bases, leaving 5 bases of the junction unmatched. The chain's CDR3 is CASSRGGGLTDTQYF. The CDR3 DNA is TGTGCCAGCAGCCGCGGGGGGGGCCTCACAGATACGCAGTATTTT.

This clonotype appeared many times. The J gene is TRBJ2-7, the V gene TRBV7-2; 9 nucleotides agree with TRBD2. Germline CDR1 reads SGHTA; CDR2 reads FQGNSA. V dropped 1 base and J dropped 3; count of bases not matched to a gene: 16. The CDR3 extends over 19 amino acids. CDR3: CASSLESGAGGPSYYEQYV. CDR3 nucleotides: TGTGCCAGCAGCTTAGAGTCGGGAGCGGGGGGACCATCCTACTACGAGCAGTACGTC.

For the CDR3, the DNA is TGTGCCAGCAGTTTTCCCCCCCTTCCTTTCTTTGGCTACACCTTC. Its translation is CASSFPPLPFFGYTF. This sequence joins TRBV28 and TRBJ1-2; no clear D. Germline V gene data show CDR1 as MDHEN and CDR2 as SYDVKM. CDR3 length: 15 residues. Trimming removed 3 bases at V and 7 bases at J, with 18 bases between.

The chain links TRBV11-3 to TRBJ2-1, with a possible D match to TRBD1 (6 bases). The germline V and J ends were trimmed by 4 bases and 5 bases, with 18 bases remaining between them. This CDR3 has 16 amino acids. Germline-derived CDR1 and CDR2 are SGHNT and YENEEA. CDR3 region: CASSSPGASANNEQFF. DNA of the CDR3: TGTGCCAGCAGCTCGCCAGGGGCTTCAGCAAACAATGAGCAGTTCTTC.

The chain links TRBV25-1 to TRBJ1-1; D not resolved. V dropped 8 bases and J dropped 3 bases, with 13 bases sitting between them. CDR3 length equals 13 residues. The germline CDR1 and CDR2 sequences are MGHDK and SYGVNS. The DNA of the CDR3 is TGTGCCAGCGCGGCGGAGGGAGACACTGAAGCTTTCTTT. This gives the protein CASAAEGDTEAFF.

This clonotype was counted a few times. CDR3 bases: TGCAGTGCCGGATTCACGAGAAATCAAATTTGGCGTAATCAGCCCCAGCATTTT. It specifies CSAGFTRNQIWRNQPQHF. The chain joins TRBV20-1 to TRBJ1-5; no clear D gene. The V gene's germline CDR1 is DFQATT and CDR2 SNEGSKA (reference sequence). The CDR3 has 18 amino acids. The V and J ends lost 6 bases and 4 bases respectively, with 28 bases between them.

The chain has TRBV7-9 and TRBJ2-7; unclear D gene. Trimming removed 1 base at V and 4 bases at J, with 5 bases between. This CDR3 is built from 12 residues. CDR1 and CDR2 from the germline V gene are SEHNR and FQNEAQ (reference sequence). CDR3 sequence reads: CASSLDWYEQYF. The CDR3 DNA is TGTGCCAGCAGCTTAGACTGGTACGAGCAGTACTTC.